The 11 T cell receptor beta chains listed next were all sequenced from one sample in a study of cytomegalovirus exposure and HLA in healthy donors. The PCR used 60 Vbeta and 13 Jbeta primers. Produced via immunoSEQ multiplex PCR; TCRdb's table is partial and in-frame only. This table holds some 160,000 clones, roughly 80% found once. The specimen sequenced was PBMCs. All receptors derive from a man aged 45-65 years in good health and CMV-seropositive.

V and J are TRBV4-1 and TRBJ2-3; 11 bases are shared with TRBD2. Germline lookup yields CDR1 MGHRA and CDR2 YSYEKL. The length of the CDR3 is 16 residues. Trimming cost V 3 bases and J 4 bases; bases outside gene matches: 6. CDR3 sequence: CASSQQTSGVADTQYF. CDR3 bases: TGCGCCAGCAGCCAGCAGACTAGCGGGGTAGCAGATACGCAGTATTTT.

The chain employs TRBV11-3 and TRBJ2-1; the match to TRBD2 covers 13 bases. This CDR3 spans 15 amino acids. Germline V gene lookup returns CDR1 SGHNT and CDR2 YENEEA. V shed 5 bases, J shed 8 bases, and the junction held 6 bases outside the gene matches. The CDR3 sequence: CASSKGTSGVDEQFF. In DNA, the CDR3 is TGTGCCAGCAGCAAAGGGACTAGCGGGGTAGATGAGCAGTTCTTC.

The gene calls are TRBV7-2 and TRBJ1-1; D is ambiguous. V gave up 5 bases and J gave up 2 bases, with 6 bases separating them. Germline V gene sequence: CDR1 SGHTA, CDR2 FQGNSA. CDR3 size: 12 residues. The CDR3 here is CASSRVNTEAFF. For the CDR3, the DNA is TGTGCCAGCAGCAGAGTAAACACTGAAGCTTTCTTT.

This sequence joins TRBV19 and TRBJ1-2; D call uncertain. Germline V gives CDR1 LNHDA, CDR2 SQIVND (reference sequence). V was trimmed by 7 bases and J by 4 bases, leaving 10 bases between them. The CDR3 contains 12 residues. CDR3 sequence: CASTYRSYGYTF. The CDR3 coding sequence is TGTGCCAGTACTTACAGAAGCTATGGCTACACCTTC.

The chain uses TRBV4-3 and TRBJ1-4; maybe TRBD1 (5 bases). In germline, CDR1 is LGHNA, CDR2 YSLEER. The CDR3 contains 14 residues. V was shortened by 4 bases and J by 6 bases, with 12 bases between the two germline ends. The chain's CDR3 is CASSRIGDDEKLFF. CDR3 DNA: TGCGCCAGCAGCCGCATAGGGGATGATGAAAAACTGTTTTTT.

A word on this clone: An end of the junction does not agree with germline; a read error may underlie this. For the CDR3, the DNA is TGTGCCAGTAGCCAAGAGGGGACTGTGACCCAGTACTTC. It codes for CASSQEGTVTQYF. The chain recombines TRBV4-2 with TRBJ2-5; possibly TRBD2 for D (6 bases). The CDR3 is 13 residues long. CDR1 and CDR2 from the germline V gene are LGHNA and YNFKEQ.

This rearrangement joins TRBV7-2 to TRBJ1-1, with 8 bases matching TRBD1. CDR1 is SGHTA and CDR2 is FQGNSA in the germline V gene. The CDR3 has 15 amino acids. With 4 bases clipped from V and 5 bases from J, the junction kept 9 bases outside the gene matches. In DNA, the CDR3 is TGTGCCAGCAGCTCAACGCAGGGGGCGCGGACTGAAGCTTTCTTT. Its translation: CASSSTQGARTEAFF.

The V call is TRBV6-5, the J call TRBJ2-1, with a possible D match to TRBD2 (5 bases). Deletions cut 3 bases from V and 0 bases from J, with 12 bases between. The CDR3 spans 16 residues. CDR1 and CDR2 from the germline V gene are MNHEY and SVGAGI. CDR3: CASSYSKSGSYNEQFF. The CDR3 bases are TGTGCCAGCAGTTATTCTAAGAGCGGCTCCTACAATGAGCAGTTCTTC.

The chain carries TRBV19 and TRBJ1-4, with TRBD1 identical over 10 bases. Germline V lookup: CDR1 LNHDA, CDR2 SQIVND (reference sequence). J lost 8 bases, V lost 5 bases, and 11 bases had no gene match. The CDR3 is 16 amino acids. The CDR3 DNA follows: TGTGCCAGTAGTTCCGACCGGGACAGGGGACGAGAAAAACTGTTTTTT. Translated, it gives CASSSDRDRGREKLFF.

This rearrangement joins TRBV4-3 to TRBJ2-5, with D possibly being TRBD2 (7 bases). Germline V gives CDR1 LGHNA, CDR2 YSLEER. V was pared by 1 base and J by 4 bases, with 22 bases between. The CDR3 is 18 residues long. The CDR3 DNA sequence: TGCGCCAGCAGCCAAGCTAGAACAGGGTGGGAGGGAGGAGAGACCCAGTACTTC. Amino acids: CASSQARTGWEGGETQYF.

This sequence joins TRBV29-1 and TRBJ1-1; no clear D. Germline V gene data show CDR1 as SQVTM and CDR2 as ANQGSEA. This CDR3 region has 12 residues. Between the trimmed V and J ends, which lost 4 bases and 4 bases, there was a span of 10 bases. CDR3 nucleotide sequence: TGCAGCGTTGGTCGGGAAAGCACTGAAGCTTTCTTT. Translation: CSVGRESTEAFF.